This T cell receptor beta chain was found in a study of T cell responses to AZD1222 COVID-19 vaccine. Study overall: Pooled samples include second doses given at about 4 or 12 weeks.

About this clone itself: The antigen is undetermined.

Sequenced by immunoSEQ multiplex PCR; TCRdb stores in-frame clones only, minus some. The sample carries approximately 89,000 clones, 70% to 90% recorded once. Notes on the study in general: Among spike-specific TCRs, nearly half reportedly target unmutated variant regions. White British ancestry dominated among donors, who included more females, and clonal diversity was possibly underestimated.

The germline V gene encodes CDR1 DFQATT and CDR2 SNEGSKA (reference sequence). The CDR3 has 11 amino acids. Trimming took 0 bases from V and 10 from J, leaving 9 bases between them. Material: peripheral blood, obtained on day 0 of AZD1222 vaccination. This TCR derives from an adult in good health. The gene calls are TRBV20-1 and TRBJ2-5, with unresolved D. CDR3 bases: TGCAGTGCTAGAGATCGTCTGGGCCAGTACTTC. Protein sequence: CSARDRLGQYF.